This TCR beta chain was profiled in a study of blood T cell repertoires in COVID-19 (dated by TCRdb to 2019 to 2021). With respect to the entire study: Samples covering the acute and convalescent phases of COVID-19 were provided by collaborators in the United States, Italy and Spain. The prospective study material was composed of cDNA or gDNA derived from T cells, B-cell-depleted T cells, or PBMCs. Deeply sampled blood TCRbeta repertoires from subjects exposed to, actively infected with, or recovered from COVID-19 were included in the dataset. The repertoires were made available in a free public database intended to serve as a resource for research on the immune response to SARS-CoV-2. Samples came from the ongoing ImmuneRACE study (first 160 participants) plus 1,254 subjects from 6 global collaborators. A de-identified subject ID, COVID-19 status, age in years and sex were almost always included in the sample metadata. HLA class I and class II types, where available, came from metadata supplied by the sample provider rather than from assay-based typing.

At one collaborating source in Seattle, patients were enrolled during active infection and were followed longitudinally through the course of disease. Each collaborating institution followed its own protocols to collect whole blood in K2EDTA tubes. For TCRbeta analysis, collaborators shipped samples in one of three forms: frozen whole blood, isolated PBMCs, or DNA extracted from either of those sample types. CDR1 and CDR2, per the germline V gene (reference sequence), are SGHNT and YYREEE. The CDR3 goes from the cysteine to the phenylalanine over 16 residues. Of all the DNA, just the CDR3 is kept, 48 bases in frame from base 1. Unmatched junction bases come to 8, with V trimmed by 2 bases and J by 8 bases. Results the study describes overall, beyond this receptor: The quantity of clinical and demographic metadata differed by source and by participant and was supplied without curation.

A remark on this clone: Its cognate antigen has yet to be identified. Base qualities are not recorded, but no much larger clone differs from it by a single base.

TCRbeta CDR3 regions were amplified from genomic DNA by means of the immunoSEQ Assay, a bias-controlled multiplex PCR. As for how the authors treated the data: The number of nucleated cells in each sample was estimated by amplification of reference gene primers within the assay. Sequence reads were collapsed and filtered to measure the absolute abundance of every unique TCRbeta CDR3 rearrangement. For each sample, productive Simpson clonality was calculated by taking the square root of Simpson's diversity index across productive rearrangements. TCRdb re-hosts the immuneACCESS table, in-frame sequences only. Its copies lack some clones; in the studies checked, an unresolved V gene accounts for under half of them, and the cause for the rest is not known. For V, J and clone size, that table is used; D and trimming come from the DNA. This sample lists 240,000 or so clones; roughly 76% were detected once. The ten largest clonotypes hold 6.5% to 9.5% of the sample.

The sample was peripheral blood. The TCR originated in a woman older than 75 with COVID-19, enrolled during active disease. This chain joins TRBV5-4 to TRBJ2-1, with 12 junctional bases fitting TRBD2. DNA sequence: TGTGCCAGCAGCTTAGGATCTAGCGGGGGGGCCCATGAGCAGTTCTTC. Its protein product is CASSLGSSGGAHEQFF.